This TCR beta chain was observed in a study of post-analysis software for immune sequencing data. Across the whole study: Multiple sclerosis in the patients followed relapsing-remitting, secondary progressive and progressive-relapsing courses.

Unique molecular identifiers were present in the TCR beta cDNA libraries. TCRdb fed the PCR reads into MiXCR, producing one record per CDR3 protein. The sample has a few hundred thousand distinct CDR3 sequences, 30% to 45% seen once. With respect to this clonotype: Its cognate antigen is unknown.

Trimming removed 4 bases from V and 6 bases from J, with 7 bases in between. This CDR3 is 10 amino acids long. Germline V gene lookup returns CDR1 SQVTM and CDR2 ANQGSEA. Study-wide results and caveats: There were a few TRBV segments more frequent in patients than controls, and TRBV5-6, TRBV5-1 and TRBV20-1 were among them.

The source material was blood. The receptor was isolated from a girl under 18 with multiple sclerosis. The genes are TRBV29-1 and TRBJ2-7; D unclear. This CDR3 reads CSVVTGEQYF. The DNA of the CDR3 is TGCAGCGTTGTGACGGGCGAGCAGTACTTC.